A single sample gave rise to the 4 T cell receptor beta chains below, sequenced in a study of T cell responses to AZD1222 COVID-19 vaccine. Sequencing was performed with immunoSEQ multiplex PCR; in TCRdb, only in-frame clones are kept and a portion is missing. The data show about 180,000 clones, over 75% seen once. The sample consisted of peripheral blood, taken on day 0 of AZD1222 vaccination. Receptor source: an adult in good health.

The CDR3 nucleotides read TGTGCCAGCAGCGTCTCGACCGCGATCTTGGGTTCACCCCTCCACTTT. This codes for CASSVSTAILGSPLHF. The chain recombines TRBV5-4 with TRBJ1-6; D is unclear. The germline V and J ends were trimmed by 4 bases and 9 bases, with 20 bases remaining between them. Per the germline V gene, CDR1 is SGHNT and CDR2 is YYREEE (reference sequence). The CDR3 has 16 amino acids.

The count of this clone is one. The rearrangement uses TRBV6-6 and TRBJ1-5; D unclear. The V gene lost 6 bases and the J gene lost 7 bases, with 10 bases spanning the gap. CDR1 is MNHNY, CDR2 SVGAGI, per germline (reference sequence). CDR3 length: 12 amino acids. The CDR3 nucleotides read TGTGCCAGCAGCCCTATGGGGCAGCCCCAGCATTTT. Encoded protein: CASSPMGQPQHF.

The chain employs TRBV27 and TRBJ2-7, with D unclear. Trimming left V 5 bases short and J 4 bases short, with 12 bases between. Germline values: CDR1 MNHEY, CDR2 SMNVEV (reference sequence). The CDR3 loop spans 13 amino acids. CDR3 nucleotide sequence: TGTGCCAGCAGTCCCCGAGGACGTTACGAGCAGTACTTC. As protein: CASSPRGRYEQYF.

This rearrangement joins TRBV5-8 to TRBJ1-5; D not certain. CDR3 length equals 15 residues. The V gene lost 4 bases and the J gene lost 5 bases, with 16 bases spanning the gap. Germline CDR1 and CDR2: SGHTS and YDEGEE. CDR3 residues: CASSPGFVSYQPQHF. The CDR3 nucleotides read TGTGCCAGCAGCCCCGGATTCGTATCATATCAGCCCCAGCATTTT.